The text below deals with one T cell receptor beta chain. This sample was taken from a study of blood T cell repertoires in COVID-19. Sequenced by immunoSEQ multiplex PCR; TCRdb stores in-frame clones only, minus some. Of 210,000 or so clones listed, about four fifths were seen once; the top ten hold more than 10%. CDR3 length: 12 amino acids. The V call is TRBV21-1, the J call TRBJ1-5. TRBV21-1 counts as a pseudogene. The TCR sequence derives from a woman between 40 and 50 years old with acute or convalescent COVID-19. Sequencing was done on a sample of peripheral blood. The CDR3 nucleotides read TGTGCCAGCAGCAAAGGAGGTAAGCCCCAGCATTTT. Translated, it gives CASSKGGKPQHF.